This T cell receptor beta chain was recorded in a study of technical replicates of blood from several donors. Trimming cost V 6 bases and J 3 bases; bases outside gene matches: 5. CDR1 is MNHNY and CDR2 is SVGAGI in the germline V gene (reference sequence). The CDR3 extends over 13 amino acids. The repertoire was sequenced with immunoSEQ multiplex PCR; TCRdb's copy has only in-frame clones and lacks some. This table has nearly 80,000 clones, about 90% appearing once. The TCR was taken from a human donor in good health. The genes are TRBV6-6 and TRBJ2-7; 7 bases are shared with TRBD2. Material for sequencing was T cells isolated from PBMCs. The CDR3 sequence: CASSGAGDYEQYF. In DNA, the CDR3 is TGTGCCAGCAGCGGCGCGGGGGACTACGAGCAGTACTTC.